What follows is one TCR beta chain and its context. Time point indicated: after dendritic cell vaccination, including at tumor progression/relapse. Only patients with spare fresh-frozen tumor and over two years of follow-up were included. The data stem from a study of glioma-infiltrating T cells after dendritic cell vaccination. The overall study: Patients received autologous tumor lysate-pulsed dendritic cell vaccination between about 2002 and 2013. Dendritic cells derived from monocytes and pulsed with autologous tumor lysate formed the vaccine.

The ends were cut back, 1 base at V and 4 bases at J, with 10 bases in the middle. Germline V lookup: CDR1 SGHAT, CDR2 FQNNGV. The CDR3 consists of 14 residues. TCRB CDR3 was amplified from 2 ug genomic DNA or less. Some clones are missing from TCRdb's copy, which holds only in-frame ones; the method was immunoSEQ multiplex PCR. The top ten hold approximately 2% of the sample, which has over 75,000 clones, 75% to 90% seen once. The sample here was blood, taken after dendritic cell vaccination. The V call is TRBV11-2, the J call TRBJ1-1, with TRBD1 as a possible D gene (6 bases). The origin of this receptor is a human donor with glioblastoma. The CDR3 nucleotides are TGTGCCAGCAGCTTAGCAGGGGCCACCACTGAAGCTTTCTTT. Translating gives CASSLAGATTEAFF.